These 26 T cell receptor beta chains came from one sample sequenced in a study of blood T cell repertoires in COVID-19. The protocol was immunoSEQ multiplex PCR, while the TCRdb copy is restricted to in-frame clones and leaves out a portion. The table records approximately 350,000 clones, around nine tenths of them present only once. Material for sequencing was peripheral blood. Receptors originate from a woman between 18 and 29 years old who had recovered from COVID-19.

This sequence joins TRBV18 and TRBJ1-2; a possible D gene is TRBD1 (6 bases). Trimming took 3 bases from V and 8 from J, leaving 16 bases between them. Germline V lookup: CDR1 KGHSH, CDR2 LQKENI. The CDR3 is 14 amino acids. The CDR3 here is CASSPTDSSRGYTF. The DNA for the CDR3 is TGTGCCAGCTCACCTACGGACAGCTCTCGAGGCTACACCTTC.

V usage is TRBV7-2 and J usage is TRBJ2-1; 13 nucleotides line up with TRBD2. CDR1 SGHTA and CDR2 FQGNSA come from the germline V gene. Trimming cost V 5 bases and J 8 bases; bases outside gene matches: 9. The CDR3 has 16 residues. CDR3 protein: CASSLLGLAGFYEQFF. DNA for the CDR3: TGTGCCAGCAGCCTCCTGGGACTAGCGGGATTCTATGAGCAGTTCTTC.

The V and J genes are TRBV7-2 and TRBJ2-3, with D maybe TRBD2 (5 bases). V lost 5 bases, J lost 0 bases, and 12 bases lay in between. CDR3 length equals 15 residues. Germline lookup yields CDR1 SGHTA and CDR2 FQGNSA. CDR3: CASSLGVSSTDTQYF. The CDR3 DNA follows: TGTGCCAGCAGCCTCGGGGTTTCTAGCACAGATACGCAGTATTTT.

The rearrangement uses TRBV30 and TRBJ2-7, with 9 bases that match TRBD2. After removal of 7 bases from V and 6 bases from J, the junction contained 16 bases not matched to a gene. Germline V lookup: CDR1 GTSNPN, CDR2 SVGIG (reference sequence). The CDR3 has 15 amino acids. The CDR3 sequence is CAFRSWREGRVEQYV. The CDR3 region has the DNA TGTGCCTTCAGGTCTTGGCGGGAGGGCCGCGTCGAGCAGTACGTC.

CDR3 residues: CASSFGTGSNTGELFF. In DNA, the CDR3 is TGTGCCAGCAGTTTCGGGACAGGGTCCAACACCGGGGAGCTGTTTTTT. The chain recombines TRBV6-6 with TRBJ2-2; 9 bases match TRBD1. Trimming at V came to 4 bases and at J to 2 bases, leaving 5 bases not matched to a gene. CDR3 size: 16 residues. Germline V CDR1 and CDR2: MNHNY, SVGAGI (reference sequence).

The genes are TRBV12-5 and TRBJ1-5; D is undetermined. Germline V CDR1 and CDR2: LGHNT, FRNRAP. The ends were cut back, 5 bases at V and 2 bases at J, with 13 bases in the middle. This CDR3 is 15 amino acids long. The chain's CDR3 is CASGTGIGGNQPQHF. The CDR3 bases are TGTGCTAGTGGTACCGGGATCGGGGGCAATCAGCCCCAGCATTTT.

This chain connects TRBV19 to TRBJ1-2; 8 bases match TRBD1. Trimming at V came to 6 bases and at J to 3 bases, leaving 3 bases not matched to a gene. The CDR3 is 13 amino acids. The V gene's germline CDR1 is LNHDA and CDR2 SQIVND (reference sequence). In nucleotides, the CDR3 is TGTGCCAGTAGGTCAGGGGGCTACTATGGCTACACCTTC. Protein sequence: CASRSGGYYGYTF.

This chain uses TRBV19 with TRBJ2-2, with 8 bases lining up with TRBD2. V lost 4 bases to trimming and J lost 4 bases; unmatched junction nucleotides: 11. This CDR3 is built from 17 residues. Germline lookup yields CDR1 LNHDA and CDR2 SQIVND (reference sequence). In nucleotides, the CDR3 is TGTGCCAGTAGTAGTAGGAGCGGGAGAGGTATCACCGGGGAGCTGTTTTTT. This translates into CASSSRSGRGITGELFF.

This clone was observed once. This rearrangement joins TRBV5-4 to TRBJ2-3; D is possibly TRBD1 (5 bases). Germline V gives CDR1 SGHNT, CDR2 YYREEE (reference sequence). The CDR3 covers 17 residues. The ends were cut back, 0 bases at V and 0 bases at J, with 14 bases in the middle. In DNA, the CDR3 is TGTGCCAGCAGCTTGGTGGGCAGGGAAAAAAGCACAGATACGCAGTATTTT. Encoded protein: CASSLVGREKSTDTQYF.

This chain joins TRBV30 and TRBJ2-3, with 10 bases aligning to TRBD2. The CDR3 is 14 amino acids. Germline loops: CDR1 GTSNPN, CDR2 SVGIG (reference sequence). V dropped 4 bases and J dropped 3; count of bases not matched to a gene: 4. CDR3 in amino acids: CAWTSGSLTDTQYF. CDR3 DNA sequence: TGTGCCTGGACTAGCGGGAGCCTAACAGATACGCAGTATTTT.

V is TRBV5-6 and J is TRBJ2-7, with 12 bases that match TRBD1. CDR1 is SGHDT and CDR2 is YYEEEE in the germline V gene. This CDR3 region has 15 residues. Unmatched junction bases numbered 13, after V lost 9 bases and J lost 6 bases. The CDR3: CATTPRDRGPREQYV. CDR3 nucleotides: TGTGCCACAACACCCCGGGACAGGGGGCCTCGCGAGCAGTACGTC.

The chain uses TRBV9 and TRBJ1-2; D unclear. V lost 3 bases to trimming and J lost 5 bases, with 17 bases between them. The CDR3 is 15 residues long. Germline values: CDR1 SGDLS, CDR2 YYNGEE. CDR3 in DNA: TGTGCCAGCAGCGGGGGAGTGGCCCGGGCGTATGGCTACACCTTC. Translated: CASSGGVARAYGYTF.

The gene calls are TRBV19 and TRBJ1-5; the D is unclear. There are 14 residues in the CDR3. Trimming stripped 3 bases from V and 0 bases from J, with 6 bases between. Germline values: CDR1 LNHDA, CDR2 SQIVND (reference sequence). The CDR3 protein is CASSMPVSNQPQHF. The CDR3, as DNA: TGTGCCAGTAGTATGCCGGTTAGCAATCAGCCCCAGCATTTT.

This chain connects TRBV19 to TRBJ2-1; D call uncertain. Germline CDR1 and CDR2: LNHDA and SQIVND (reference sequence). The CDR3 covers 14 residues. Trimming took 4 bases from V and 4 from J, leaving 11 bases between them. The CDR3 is CASSKGAAYNEQFF. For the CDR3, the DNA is TGTGCCAGTAGTAAAGGCGCGGCATACAATGAGCAGTTCTTC.

CDR3 sequence (DNA): TGTGCCATCGCTAGCTACAATGAGCAGTTCTTC. This translates into CAIASYNEQFF. This chain connects TRBV10-3 to TRBJ2-1; D is uncertain. V lost 8 bases to trimming and J lost 3 bases, with 5 bases between them. CDR3 length equals 11 residues. Germline V CDR1 and CDR2: ENHRY, SYGVKD.

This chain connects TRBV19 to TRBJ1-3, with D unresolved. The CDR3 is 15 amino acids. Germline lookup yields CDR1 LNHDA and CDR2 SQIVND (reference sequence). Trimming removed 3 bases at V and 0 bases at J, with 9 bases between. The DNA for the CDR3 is TGTGCCAGTAGTATTATTCGGAGCTCTGGAAACACCATATATTTT. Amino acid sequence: CASSIIRSSGNTIYF.

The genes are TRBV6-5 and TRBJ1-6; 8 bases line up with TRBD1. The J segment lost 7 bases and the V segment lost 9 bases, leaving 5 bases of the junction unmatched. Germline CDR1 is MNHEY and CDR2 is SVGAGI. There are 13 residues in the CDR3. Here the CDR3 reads CASQTGENSPLHF. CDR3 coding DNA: TGTGCCAGTCAGACAGGGGAGAATTCACCCCTCCACTTT.

The CDR3 is CASSPAGLRNQPQHF. DNA of the CDR3: TGTGCCAGCAGCCCAGCGGGGCTGCGCAATCAGCCCCAGCATTTT. The chain combines TRBV7-9 with TRBJ1-5, with a tentative D call TRBD1 (5 bases). V lost 5 bases and J 2 bases, leaving 13 bases between the germline ends. This CDR3 contains 15 residues. Germline CDR1 is SEHNR and CDR2 is FQNEAQ (reference sequence).

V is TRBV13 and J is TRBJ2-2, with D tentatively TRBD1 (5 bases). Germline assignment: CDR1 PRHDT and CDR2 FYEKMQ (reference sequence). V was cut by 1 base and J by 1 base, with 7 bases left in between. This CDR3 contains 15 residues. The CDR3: CASSLVQENTGELFF. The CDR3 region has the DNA TGTGCCAGCAGCTTAGTACAGGAGAACACCGGGGAGCTGTTTTTT.

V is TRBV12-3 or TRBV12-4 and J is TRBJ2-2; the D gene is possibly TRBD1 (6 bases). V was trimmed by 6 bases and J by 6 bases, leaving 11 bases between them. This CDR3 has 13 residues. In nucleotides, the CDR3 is TGTGCCAGCAGGGAACAGGGAGCCGGGGAGCTGTTTTTT. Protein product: CASREQGAGELFF.

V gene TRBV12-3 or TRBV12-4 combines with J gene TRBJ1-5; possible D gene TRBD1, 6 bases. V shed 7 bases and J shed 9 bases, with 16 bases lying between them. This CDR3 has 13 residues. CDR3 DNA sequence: TGTGCCAGCAACCGACAGGACTGGGGGCCCCAGCATTTT. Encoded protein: CASNRQDWGPQHF.

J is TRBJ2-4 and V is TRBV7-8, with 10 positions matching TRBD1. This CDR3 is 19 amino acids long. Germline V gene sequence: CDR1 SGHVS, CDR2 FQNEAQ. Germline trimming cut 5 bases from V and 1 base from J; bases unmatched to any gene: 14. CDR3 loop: CASSNHRDRGTGAKNIQYF. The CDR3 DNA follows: TGTGCCAGCAGCAACCACCGGGACAGGGGCACTGGGGCCAAAAACATTCAGTACTTC.

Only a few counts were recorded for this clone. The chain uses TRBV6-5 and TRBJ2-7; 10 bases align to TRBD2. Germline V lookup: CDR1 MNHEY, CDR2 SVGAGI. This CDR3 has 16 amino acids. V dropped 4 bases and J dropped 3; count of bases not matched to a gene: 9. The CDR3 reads CASSFTRTSGDYEQYV. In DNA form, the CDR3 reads TGTGCCAGCAGTTTTACAAGGACTAGCGGAGACTACGAGCAGTACGTC.

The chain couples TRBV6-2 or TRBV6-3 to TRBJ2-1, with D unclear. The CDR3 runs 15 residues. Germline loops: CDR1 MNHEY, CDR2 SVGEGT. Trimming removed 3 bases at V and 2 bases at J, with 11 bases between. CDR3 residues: CASSYIKRAYNEQFF. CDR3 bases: TGTGCCAGCAGTTATATCAAACGGGCCTACAATGAGCAGTTCTTC.

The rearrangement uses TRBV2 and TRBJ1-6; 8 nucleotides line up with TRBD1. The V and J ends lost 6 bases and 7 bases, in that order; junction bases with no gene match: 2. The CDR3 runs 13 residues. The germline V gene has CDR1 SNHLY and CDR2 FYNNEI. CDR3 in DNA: TGTGCCAGCAGCGGGACAGGCAATTCACCCCTCCACTTT. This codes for CASSGTGNSPLHF.

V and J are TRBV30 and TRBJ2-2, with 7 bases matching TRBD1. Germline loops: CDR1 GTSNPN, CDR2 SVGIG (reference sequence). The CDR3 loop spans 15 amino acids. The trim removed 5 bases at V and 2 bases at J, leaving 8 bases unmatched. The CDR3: CAWLTGTANTGELFF. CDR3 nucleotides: TGTGCCTGGTTAACCGGGACAGCCAACACCGGGGAGCTGTTTTTT.